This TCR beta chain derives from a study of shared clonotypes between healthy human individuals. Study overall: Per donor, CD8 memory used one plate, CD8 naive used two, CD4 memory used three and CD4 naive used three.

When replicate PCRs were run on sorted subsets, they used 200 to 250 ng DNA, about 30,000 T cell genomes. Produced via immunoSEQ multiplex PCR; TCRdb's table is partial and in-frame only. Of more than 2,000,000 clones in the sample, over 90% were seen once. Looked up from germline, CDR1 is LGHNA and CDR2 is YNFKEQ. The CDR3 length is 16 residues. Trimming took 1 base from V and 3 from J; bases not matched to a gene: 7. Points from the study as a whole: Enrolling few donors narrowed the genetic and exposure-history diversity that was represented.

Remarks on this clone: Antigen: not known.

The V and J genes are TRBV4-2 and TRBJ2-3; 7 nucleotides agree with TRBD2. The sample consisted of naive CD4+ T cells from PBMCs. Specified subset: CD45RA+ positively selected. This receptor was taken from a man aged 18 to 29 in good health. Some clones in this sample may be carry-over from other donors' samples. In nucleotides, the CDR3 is TGTGCCAGCAGCCAAGCCCTCGGGCGGGAGACAGATACGCAGTATTTT. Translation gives CASSQALGRETDTQYF.